This TCR beta chain was captured by sequencing in a study of T cell responses to AZD1222 COVID-19 vaccine. Trimming removed 4 bases at V and 0 bases at J, with 27 bases between. CDR1 is MNHEY, CDR2 SMNVEV, per germline (reference sequence). There are 20 residues in the CDR3. Sequencing was performed with immunoSEQ multiplex PCR; in TCRdb, only in-frame clones are kept and a portion is missing. Of roughly 150,000 clones listed, roughly 91% were seen once; the top ten hold approximately 5.3%. This specimen consisted of peripheral blood, obtained on day 0 of AZD1222 vaccination. The TCR sequence derives from an adult in good health. This sequence joins TRBV27 and TRBJ1-1; perhaps TRBD1 as D (6 bases). The CDR3 sequence: CASSSSVPGWGASMNTEAFF. CDR3 DNA sequence: TGTGCCAGCAGTTCGAGCGTCCCGGGTTGGGGGGCGTCGATGAACACTGAAGCTTTCTTT.